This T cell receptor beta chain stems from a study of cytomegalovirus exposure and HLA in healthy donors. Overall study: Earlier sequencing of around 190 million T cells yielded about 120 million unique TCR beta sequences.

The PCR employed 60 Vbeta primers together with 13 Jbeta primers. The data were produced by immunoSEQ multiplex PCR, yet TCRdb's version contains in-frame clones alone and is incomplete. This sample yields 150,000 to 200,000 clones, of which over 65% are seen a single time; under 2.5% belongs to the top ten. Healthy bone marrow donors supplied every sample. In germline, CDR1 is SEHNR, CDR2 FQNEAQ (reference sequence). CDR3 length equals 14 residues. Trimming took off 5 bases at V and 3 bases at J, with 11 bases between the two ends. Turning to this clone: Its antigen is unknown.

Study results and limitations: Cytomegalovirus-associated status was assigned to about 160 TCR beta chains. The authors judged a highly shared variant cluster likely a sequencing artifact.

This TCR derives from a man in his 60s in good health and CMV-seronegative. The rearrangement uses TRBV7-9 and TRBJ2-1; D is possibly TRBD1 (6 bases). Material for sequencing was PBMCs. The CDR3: CASSARGVYNEQFF. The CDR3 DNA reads TGTGCCAGCAGCGCCAGGGGCGTCTACAATGAGCAGTTCTTC.